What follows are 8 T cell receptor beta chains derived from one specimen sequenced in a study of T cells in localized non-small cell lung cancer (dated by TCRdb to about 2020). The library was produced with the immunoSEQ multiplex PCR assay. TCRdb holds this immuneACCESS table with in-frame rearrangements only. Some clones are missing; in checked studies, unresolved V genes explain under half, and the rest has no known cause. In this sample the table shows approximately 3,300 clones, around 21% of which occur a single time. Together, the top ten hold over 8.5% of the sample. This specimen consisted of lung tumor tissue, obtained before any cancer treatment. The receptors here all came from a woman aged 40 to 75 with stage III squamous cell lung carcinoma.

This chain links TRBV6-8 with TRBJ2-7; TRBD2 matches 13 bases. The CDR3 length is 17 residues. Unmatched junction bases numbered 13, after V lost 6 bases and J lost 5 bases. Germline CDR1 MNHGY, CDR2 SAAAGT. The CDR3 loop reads CASRSLAGGRGTDEQYF. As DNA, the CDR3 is TGTGCCAGCAGATCACTAGCGGGAGGGAGGGGTACCGACGAGCAGTACTTC.

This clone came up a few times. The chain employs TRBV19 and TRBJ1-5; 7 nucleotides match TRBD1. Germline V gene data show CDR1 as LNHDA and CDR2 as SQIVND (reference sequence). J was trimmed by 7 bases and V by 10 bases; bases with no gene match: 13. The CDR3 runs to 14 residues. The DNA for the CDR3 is TGTGCCACTAGAGAATTACAGGGGAGACAGCCCCAGCATTTT. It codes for CATRELQGRQPQHF. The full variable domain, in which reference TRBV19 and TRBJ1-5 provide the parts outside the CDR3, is DGGITQSPKYLFRKEGQNVTLSCEQNLNHDAMYWYRQDPGQGLRLIYYSQIVNDFQKGDIAEGYSVSREKKESFPLTVTSAQKNPTAFYLCATRELQGRQPQHFGDGTRLSIL.

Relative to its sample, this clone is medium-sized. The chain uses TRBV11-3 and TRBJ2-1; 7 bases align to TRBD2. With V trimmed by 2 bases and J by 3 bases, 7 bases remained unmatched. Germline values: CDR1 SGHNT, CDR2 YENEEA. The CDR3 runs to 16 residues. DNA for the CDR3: TGTGCCAGCAGCTTAAACCCCAGCGGGAACTACAATGAGCAGTTCTTC. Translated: CASSLNPSGNYNEQFF.

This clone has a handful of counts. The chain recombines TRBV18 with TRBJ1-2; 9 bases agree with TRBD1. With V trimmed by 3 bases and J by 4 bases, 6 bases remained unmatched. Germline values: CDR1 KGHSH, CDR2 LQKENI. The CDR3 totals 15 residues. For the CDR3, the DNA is TGTGCCAGCTCACCGCGGGACAGGGAGGTCTATGGCTACACCTTC. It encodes CASSPRDREVYGYTF.

CDR3 DNA: TGTGCCAGCAGTGATGTGGGGGACGTGAACACCGGGGAGCTGTTTTTT. Its protein is CASSDVGDVNTGELFF. The chain couples TRBV25-1 to TRBJ2-2; D may be TRBD1 or TRBD2 (5 bases each). CDR1 and CDR2 from the germline V gene are MGHDK and SYGVNS. V lost 3 bases and J 1 base, leaving 12 bases between the germline ends. The CDR3 has 16 residues.

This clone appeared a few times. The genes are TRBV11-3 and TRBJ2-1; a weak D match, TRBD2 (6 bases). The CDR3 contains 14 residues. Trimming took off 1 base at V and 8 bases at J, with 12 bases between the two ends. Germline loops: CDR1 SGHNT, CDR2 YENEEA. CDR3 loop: CASSLGLVAYEQFF. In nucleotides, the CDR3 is TGTGCCAGCAGCTTAGGACTAGTCGCCTATGAGCAGTTCTTC.

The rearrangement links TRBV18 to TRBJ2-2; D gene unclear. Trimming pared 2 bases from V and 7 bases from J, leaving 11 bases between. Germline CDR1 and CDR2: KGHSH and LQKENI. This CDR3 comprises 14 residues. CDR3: CASSPLPVNGELFF. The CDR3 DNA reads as TGTGCCAGCTCACCATTACCGGTGAACGGGGAGCTGTTTTTT.

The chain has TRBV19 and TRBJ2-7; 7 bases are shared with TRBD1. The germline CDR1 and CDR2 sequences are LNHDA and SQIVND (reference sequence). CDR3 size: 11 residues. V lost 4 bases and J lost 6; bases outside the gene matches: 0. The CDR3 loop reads CASSTGGEQYF. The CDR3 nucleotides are TGTGCCAGTAGTACAGGGGGCGAGCAGTACTTC.